Detailed here is one T cell receptor beta chain. Its specificity is not known. Random hexamers served to reverse transcribe roughly 0.45 to 1 ug RNA. TCRdb ran MiXCR on the immunoSEQ multiplex PCR reads and lists one entry per CDR3 protein. The sample contains 95,000 to 150,000 distinct CDR3 sequences, roughly 94% of which appear only once. These data belong to a study of CD8 T cells in Susac syndrome. Turning to the study itself: Sequenced Susac syndrome patients included over 5 with active disease and about 8 who were in remission. Broader study findings: That the number of individuals in its TCR sequencing and HLA analysis was relatively small was acknowledged by the study.

The CDR3 is 13 residues long. The V end was cut by 6 bases, the J end by 8 bases, with 14 bases between. The germline CDR1 and CDR2 sequences are MNHEY and SMNVEV (reference sequence). The genes are TRBV27 and TRBJ2-4; D gene unclear. Sequences were obtained from CD8+ T cells from PBMCs. This TCR was recovered from a human donor with Susac syndrome. The CDR3: CASSFGVGDIQYF. CDR3 coding DNA: TGTGCCAGCAGCTTTGGGGTTGGCGACATTCAGTACTTC.